The clone carrying this T cell receptor (beta chain) has ten or more counts. Its target is not known. These data are taken from a study of T cells in Graves' hyperthyroidism and ophthalmopathy. Findings and limits, study-wide: The model's output predicted ophthalmopathy at a median of about 5.9 months prior to onset.

Regions amplified from RNA transcripts were the TCR beta CDR3 regions. Using the HTBI primer set, a first-round RT-PCR was run on the TCR CDR3. One entry per CDR3 protein results from TCRdb running MiXCR on the multiplex PCR reads. This sample carries about 840,000 distinct CDR3 sequences, roughly 37% of them seen once, and the ten largest clones take over 8%. Trimming at V came to 4 bases and at J to 0 bases, leaving 5 bases not matched to a gene. CDR3 size: 17 residues. The germline gives CDR1 SNHLY, CDR2 FYNNEI. The chain is built from TRBV2 and TRBJ2-6, with TRBD1 identical over 8 bases. This TCR was recovered from a man aged 18 to 30 with Graves' hyperthyroidism. The sample consisted of blood. The chain's CDR3 is CASSGWDRSSGANVLTF. The CDR3 coding sequence is TGTGCCAGCAGTGGCTGGGACAGGAGCTCTGGGGCCAACGTCCTGACTTTC.